Below are 19 T cell receptor beta chains sequenced from a single sample in a study of blood T cell repertoires in COVID-19. TCRdb keeps only in-frame clones here, not all; method: immunoSEQ multiplex PCR. The sample yields some 200,000 clones, about 85% seen once. Sample: peripheral blood. The origin of the receptors is a woman aged 60-75 years who had recovered from COVID-19.

The chain combines TRBV9 with TRBJ1-5; TRBD1 matches at 11 bases. There are 14 residues in the CDR3. The germline CDR1 and CDR2 sequences are SGDLS and YYNGEE. V was clipped by 4 bases and J by 5 bases; unmatched bases: 2. CDR3 residues: CASSTGQGDQPQHF. As DNA, the CDR3 is TGTGCCAGCAGCACGGGACAGGGGGATCAGCCCCAGCATTTT.

This chain uses TRBV9 with TRBJ2-1; weak D call: TRBD2 (6 bases). Between the trimmed V and J ends, which lost 0 bases and 6 bases, there was a span of 16 bases. The germline V gene encodes CDR1 SGDLS and CDR2 YYNGEE. This CDR3 contains 16 residues. DNA for the CDR3: TGTGCCAGCAGCGTAGGGGTAAGCGGGCCACTCAATGAGCAGTTCTTC. Amino acids: CASSVGVSGPLNEQFF.

In this sample, this clone turned up once. The V and J genes are TRBV9 and TRBJ2-1; 8 positions match TRBD2. The CDR3 sequence is 16 residues long. In germline, CDR1 is SGDLS, CDR2 YYNGEE. J lost 2 bases, V lost 0 bases, and 4 bases had no gene match. For the CDR3, the DNA is TGTGCCAGCAGCGTAGTCCAGACTAGCGCCTACAATGAGCAGTTCTTC. Translating gives CASSVVQTSAYNEQFF.

The chain recombines TRBV19 with TRBJ2-3; weak D call: TRBD1 (6 bases). Trimming left V 1 base short and J 3 bases short, with 20 bases between. This CDR3 region has 18 residues. Germline CDR1 reads LNHDA; CDR2 reads SQIVND (reference sequence). The CDR3 region has the DNA TGTGCCAGTAGTATAGGGGGGAATGGCAGGGGCTGGACAGATACGCAGTATTTT. Amino acids: CASSIGGNGRGWTDTQYF.

The rearrangement uses TRBV7-9 and TRBJ1-6, with 9 bases matching TRBD1. J was trimmed by 7 bases and V by 5 bases; bases with no gene match: 6. Looked up from germline, CDR1 is SEHNR and CDR2 is FQNEAQ (reference sequence). The CDR3 is 15 residues long. The DNA for the CDR3 is TGTGCCAGCAGCGGATCCGGGACAGGGAATTCACCCCTCCACTTT. Its protein product is CASSGSGTGNSPLHF.

V is TRBV4-1 and J is TRBJ1-6, with 10 bases that match TRBD1. V trimming: 4 bases; J trimming: 9 bases; junction bases outside the gene matches: 9. CDR3 length equals 16 residues. The germline V gene encodes CDR1 MGHRA and CDR2 YSYEKL. The CDR3 is CASSRQIWDRGSPLHF. The CDR3 nucleotides read TGCGCCAGCAGCCGGCAAATTTGGGACAGGGGTTCACCCCTCCACTTT.

This chain joins TRBV11-1 and TRBJ1-4; 8 bases are shared with TRBD1. Unmatched junction bases numbered 4, after V lost 3 bases and J lost 7 bases. The CDR3 loop spans 14 amino acids. CDR1 is SGHAT and CDR2 is FQDESV in the germline V gene (reference sequence). The CDR3 nucleotides read TGTGCCAGCAGCTTTACAGGGGGAAGTGAAAAACTGTTTTTT. Protein product: CASSFTGGSEKLFF.

The rearrangement joins TRBV7-3 to TRBJ1-3; D perhaps matches TRBD1 (6 bases). Germline lookup yields CDR1 SGHTA and CDR2 FQGTGA. The V end lost 5 bases, the J end lost 8 bases, and 19 bases lay between the germline ends. The CDR3 runs 15 residues. For the CDR3, the DNA is TGTGCCAGCAGCCGAACAGGGATAGGCGCGGACACCATATATTTT. Protein product: CASSRTGIGADTIYF.

This clone was seen just once. The chain couples TRBV7-6 to TRBJ1-2; TRBD1 agrees at 9 bases. Germline-derived CDR1 and CDR2 are SGHVS and FNYEAQ. CDR3 size: 13 residues. V lost 5 bases and J lost 6; bases outside the gene matches: 4. The CDR3 here is CASSRTGGNGYTF. The CDR3 nucleotides are TGTGCCAGCAGCCGCACAGGGGGCAATGGCTACACCTTC.

The CDR3 sequence is CASSIDGGGQDSPLHF. The DNA of the CDR3 is TGTGCCAGTAGTATAGATGGCGGGGGGCAGGATTCACCCCTCCACTTT. The gene calls are TRBV19 and TRBJ1-6, with D possibly TRBD1 on 6 matching bases. From germline, CDR1 is LNHDA and CDR2 SQIVND (reference sequence). The CDR3 runs to 16 residues. Trimming shortened V by 0 bases and J by 8 bases, and 14 bases separated the two germline ends.

This clone was found once. The chain is built from TRBV9 and TRBJ2-5; TRBD1 matches at 9 bases. This CDR3 has 15 amino acids. V was clipped by 3 bases and J by 5 bases; unmatched bases: 8. Germline lookup yields CDR1 SGDLS and CDR2 YYNGEE. The CDR3 sequence: CASSDGDRVFETQYF. The CDR3, as DNA: TGTGCCAGCAGCGATGGGGACAGGGTTTTCGAGACCCAGTACTTC.

This clone was seen once. This chain uses TRBV2 with TRBJ1-2; weak D call: TRBD1 (5 bases). CDR1 is SNHLY and CDR2 is FYNNEI in the germline V gene. With 6 bases removed from V and 3 bases from J, the gap between germline ends came to 14 bases. The CDR3 sequence is 14 residues long. Here the CDR3 reads CASSRQKVDYGYTF. The CDR3 nucleotides are TGTGCCAGCAGCAGACAGAAAGTGGACTATGGCTACACCTTC.

The chain uses TRBV7-2 and TRBJ2-5; D not certain. The germline CDR1 and CDR2 sequences are SGHTA and FQGNSA. CDR3 length: 12 residues. The V gene lost 7 bases and the J gene lost 2 bases, with 8 bases spanning the gap. CDR3 sequence: CASNNNQETQYF. DNA of the CDR3: TGTGCCAGCAACAATAATCAAGAGACCCAGTACTTC.

This chain uses TRBV18 with TRBJ2-2; possibly TRBD1 for D (5 bases). Germline V lookup: CDR1 KGHSH, CDR2 LQKENI. The CDR3 consists of 14 residues. Trimming shortened V by 8 bases and J by 3 bases, and 13 bases separated the two germline ends. CDR3 nucleotides: TGTGCCAGCCGCCCGGGCAGGGACACCGGGGAGCTGTTTTTT. Translated, it gives CASRPGRDTGELFF.

This chain connects TRBV7-9 to TRBJ2-5; D is undetermined. The CDR3 loop spans 12 amino acids. In germline, CDR1 is SEHNR, CDR2 FQNEAQ (reference sequence). Trimming shortened V by 3 bases and J by 5 bases, and 7 bases separated the two germline ends. The CDR3 loop reads CASSFFGETQYF. CDR3 DNA: TGTGCCAGCAGCTTTTTCGGGGAGACCCAGTACTTC.

This chain links TRBV12-3 or TRBV12-4 with TRBJ1-1; TRBD1 matches 8 bases. Losses at the gene ends were 5 bases for V and 4 bases for J; bases not matched to a gene: 0. The CDR3 loop spans 12 amino acids. The chain's CDR3 is CASSTGGTEAFF. CDR3 bases: TGTGCCAGCAGTACAGGGGGCACTGAAGCTTTCTTT.

The chain recombines TRBV18 with TRBJ2-7, with D perhaps matching TRBD1 (6 bases). V shed 3 bases and J shed 5 bases, with 11 bases lying between them. The CDR3 is made up of 13 amino acids. Germline CDR1 is KGHSH and CDR2 is LQKENI. In nucleotides, the CDR3 is TGTGCCAGCTCACCTCCCGGGACAAACGAGCAGTACTTC. Translation gives CASSPPGTNEQYF.

This chain joins TRBV4-2 and TRBJ2-5; 11 positions agree with TRBD2. The V gene end was trimmed by 4 bases and the J gene end by 5 bases; junction bases not matched to a gene: 9. CDR1 and CDR2 from the germline V gene are LGHNA and YNFKEQ. The CDR3 runs to 16 residues. DNA of the CDR3: TGTGCCAGCAGCCCTAGCGGGGGGCCATTGGGGGAGACCCAGTACTTC. Protein sequence: CASSPSGGPLGETQYF.

This chain uses TRBV30 with TRBJ2-3, with 13 nucleotides matching TRBD2. Germline V gives CDR1 GTSNPN, CDR2 SVGIG (reference sequence). With V trimmed by 0 bases and J by 10 bases, 10 bases remained unmatched. This CDR3 has 16 amino acids. The CDR3 loop reads CAWSVLTSGGFLPQYF. In DNA form, the CDR3 reads TGTGCCTGGAGTGTCCTGACTAGCGGGGGGTTCCTCCCGCAGTATTTT.